The 9 T cell receptor beta chains listed next were all sequenced from one sample in a study of blood T cell repertoires in COVID-19. Profiling relied on immunoSEQ multiplex PCR, and the TCRdb table lists in-frame clones only, not all of them. This sample has 250,000 to 300,000 clones, with approximately 91% found just once. The sample was PBMCs or T cells enriched from blood (not recorded which). The receptors come from a woman aged 40 to 49 who had recovered from COVID-19.

This rearrangement joins TRBV7-2 to TRBJ2-7, with 7 bases lining up with TRBD1. The V gene's germline CDR1 is SGHTA and CDR2 FQGNSA. The CDR3 covers 14 residues. V lost 5 bases and J lost 3; bases outside the gene matches: 7. The CDR3 protein is CASSRGQLNYEQYF. The CDR3 DNA reads TGTGCCAGCAGCCGGGGACAGTTAAACTACGAGCAGTACTTC. The full variable domain, with the rest looked up from reference TRBV7-2 and TRBJ2-7, is GAGVSQSPSNKVTEKGKDVELRCDPISGHTALYWYRQSLGQGLEFLIYFQGNSAPDKSGLPSDRFSAERTGGSVSTLTIQRTQQEDSAVYLCASSRGQLNYEQYFGPGTRLTVT.

The chain joins TRBV29-1 to TRBJ2-7; 11 nucleotides match TRBD1. The length of the CDR3 is 13 residues. Germline V gene lookup returns CDR1 SQVTM and CDR2 ANQGSEA. The junction had 7 bases not matched to a gene; V was cut back by 7 bases and J by 5 bases. Here the CDR3 DNA reads TGCAGCGCTGCAAGGGACAGGGGGAACGAGCAGTACTTC. Encoded protein: CSAARDRGNEQYF.

This chain links TRBV18 with TRBJ2-7, with a possible D match to TRBD2 (6 bases). V was pared by 2 bases and J by 6 bases, with 17 bases between. Germline CDR1 KGHSH, CDR2 LQKENI. CDR3 length: 15 amino acids. Here the CDR3 DNA reads TGTGCCAGCTCACCAACGACTAGTTTCGAAAGCGAGCAGTACTTC. Amino acids: CASSPTTSFESEQYF.

V usage is TRBV18 and J usage is TRBJ2-7; D uncertain. CDR3 length: 15 residues. The V and J ends lost 4 bases and 0 bases respectively, with 13 bases between them. Germline V gives CDR1 KGHSH, CDR2 LQKENI. The chain's CDR3 is CASSQTTVNSYEQYF. In DNA form, the CDR3 reads TGTGCCAGCTCACAGACGACTGTAAACTCCTACGAGCAGTACTTC.

The rearrangement uses TRBV4-3 and TRBJ2-5; 8 bases align to TRBD1. With 3 bases clipped from V and 3 bases from J, the junction kept 6 bases outside the gene matches. The CDR3 runs to 15 residues. Germline loops: CDR1 LGHNA, CDR2 YSLEER. The CDR3 DNA reads TGCGCCAGCAGCCACTCCTGGGGACAGGAAGAGACCCAGTACTTC. As protein: CASSHSWGQEETQYF.

The chain combines TRBV2 with TRBJ1-1; 9 nucleotides line up with TRBD1. This CDR3 has 14 residues. Germline V lookup: CDR1 SNHLY, CDR2 FYNNEI. Trimming removed 6 bases from V and 5 bases from J; junction bases left unmatched: 7. The CDR3 sequence is CASRVQGAGTEAFF. The CDR3 region has the DNA TGTGCCAGCAGAGTACAGGGGGCTGGGACTGAAGCTTTCTTT.

This chain links TRBV3-1 (or the pseudogene TRBV3-2) with TRBJ2-2, with 9 bases that match TRBD1. Germline V lookup: CDR1 LGHDT, CDR2 YNNKEL (reference sequence). The J segment lost 5 bases and the V segment lost 2 bases, leaving 6 bases of the junction unmatched. The length of the CDR3 is 16 residues. CDR3 region: CASSQPTGGWTGELFF. DNA for the CDR3: TGTGCCAGCAGCCAACCGACAGGGGGTTGGACCGGGGAGCTGTTTTTT.

This chain connects TRBV5-4 to TRBJ2-1, with 8 bases that match TRBD2. Germline V CDR1 and CDR2: SGHNT, YYREEE (reference sequence). The trim removed 4 bases at V and 10 bases at J, leaving 13 bases unmatched. CDR3 length equals 15 residues. CDR3 loop: CASSPPPGGGGEQFF. CDR3 nucleotide sequence: TGTGCCAGCAGCCCCCCTCCGGGGGGGGGCGGAGAGCAGTTCTTC.

This clone was detected only once. The gene calls are TRBV7-3 and TRBJ2-1; TRBD2 matches 11 bases. Germline V gives CDR1 SGHTA, CDR2 FQGTGA. The CDR3 length is 18 residues. V lost 2 bases and J lost 2; bases outside the gene matches: 8. As DNA, the CDR3 is TGTGCCAGCAGCTTACTTGGGACTAGCGGAATTCCCTACAATGAGCAGTTCTTC. Its translation: CASSLLGTSGIPYNEQFF. Variable domain in full (rest from reference TRBV7-3 and TRBJ2-1): GAGVSQTPSNKVTEKGKYVELRCDPISGHTALYWYRQSLGQGPEFLIYFQGTGAADDSGLPNDRFFAVRPEGSVSTLKIQRTERGDSAVYLCASSLLGTSGIPYNEQFFGPGTRLTVL.